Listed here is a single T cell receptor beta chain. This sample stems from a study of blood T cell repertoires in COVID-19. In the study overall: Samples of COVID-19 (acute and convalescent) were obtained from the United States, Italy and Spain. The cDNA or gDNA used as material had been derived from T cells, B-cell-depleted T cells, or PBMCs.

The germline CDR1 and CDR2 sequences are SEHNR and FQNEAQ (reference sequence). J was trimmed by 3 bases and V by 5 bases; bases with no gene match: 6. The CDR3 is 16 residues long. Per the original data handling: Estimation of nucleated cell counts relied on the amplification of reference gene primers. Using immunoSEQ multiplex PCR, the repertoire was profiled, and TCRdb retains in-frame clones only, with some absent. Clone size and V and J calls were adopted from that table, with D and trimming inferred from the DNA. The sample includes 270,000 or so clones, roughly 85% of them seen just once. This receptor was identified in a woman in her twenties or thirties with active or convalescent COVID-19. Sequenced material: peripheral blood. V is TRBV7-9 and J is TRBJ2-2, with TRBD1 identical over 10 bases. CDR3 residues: CASSGAGTGDTGELFF. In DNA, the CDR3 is TGTGCCAGCAGCGGTGCCGGGACAGGGGACACCGGGGAGCTGTTTTTT.